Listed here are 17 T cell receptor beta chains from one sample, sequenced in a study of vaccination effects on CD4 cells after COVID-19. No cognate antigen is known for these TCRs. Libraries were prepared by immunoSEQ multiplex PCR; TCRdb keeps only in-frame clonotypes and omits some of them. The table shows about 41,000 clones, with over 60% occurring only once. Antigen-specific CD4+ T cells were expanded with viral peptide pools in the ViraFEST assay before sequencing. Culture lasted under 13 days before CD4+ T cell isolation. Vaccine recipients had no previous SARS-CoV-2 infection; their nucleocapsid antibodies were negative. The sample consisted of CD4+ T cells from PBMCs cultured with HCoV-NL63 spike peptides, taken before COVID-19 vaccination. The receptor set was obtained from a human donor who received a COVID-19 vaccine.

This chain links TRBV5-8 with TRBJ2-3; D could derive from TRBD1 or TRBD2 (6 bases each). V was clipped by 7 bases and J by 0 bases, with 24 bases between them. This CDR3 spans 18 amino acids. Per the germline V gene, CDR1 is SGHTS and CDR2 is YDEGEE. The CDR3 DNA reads TGTGCCAGCCCCTTTACCCCCCTTTCGGGGGCTAGCACAGATACGCAGTATTTT. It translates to CASPFTPLSGASTDTQYF.

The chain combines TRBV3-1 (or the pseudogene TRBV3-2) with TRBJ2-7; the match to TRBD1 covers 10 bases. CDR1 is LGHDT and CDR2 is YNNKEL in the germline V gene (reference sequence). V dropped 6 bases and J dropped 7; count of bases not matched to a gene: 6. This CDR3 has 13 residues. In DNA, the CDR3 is TGTGCCAGCAGTCGACAGGGGGCGGCTGAGCAGTACGTC. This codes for CASSRQGAAEQYV.

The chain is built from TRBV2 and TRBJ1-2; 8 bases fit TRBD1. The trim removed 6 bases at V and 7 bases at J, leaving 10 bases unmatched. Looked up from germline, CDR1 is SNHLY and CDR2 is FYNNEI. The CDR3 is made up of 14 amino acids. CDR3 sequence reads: CASSAGGAYAGYTF. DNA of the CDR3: TGTGCCAGCAGCGCAGGGGGCGCTTATGCTGGCTACACCTTC.

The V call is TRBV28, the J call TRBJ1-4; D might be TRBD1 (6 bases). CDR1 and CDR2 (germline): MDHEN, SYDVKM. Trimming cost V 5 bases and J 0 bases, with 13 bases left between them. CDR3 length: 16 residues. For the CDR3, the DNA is TGTGCCAGCAGTCTTCGGACAGCTTCAACTAATGAAAAACTGTTTTTT. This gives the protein CASSLRTASTNEKLFF.

The CDR3 sequence is CASSLVGLAGTGGTDTQYF. The DNA of the CDR3 is TGTGCCAGCAGCTTGGTAGGACTAGCGGGGACGGGGGGCACAGATACGCAGTATTTT. V gene TRBV5-4 combines with J gene TRBJ2-3; 12 bases are shared with TRBD2. Losses at the gene ends were 0 bases for V and 1 base for J; bases not matched to a gene: 9. The CDR3 consists of 19 residues. Germline CDR1 SGHNT, CDR2 YYREEE (reference sequence).

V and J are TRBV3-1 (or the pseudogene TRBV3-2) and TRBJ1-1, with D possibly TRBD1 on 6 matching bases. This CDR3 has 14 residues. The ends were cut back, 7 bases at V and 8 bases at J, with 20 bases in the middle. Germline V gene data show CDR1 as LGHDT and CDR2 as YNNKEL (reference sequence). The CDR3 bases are TGTGCCAGCACCGGGCGGCGGAGGACAGTCGAAGCTTTCTTT. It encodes CASTGRRRTVEAFF.

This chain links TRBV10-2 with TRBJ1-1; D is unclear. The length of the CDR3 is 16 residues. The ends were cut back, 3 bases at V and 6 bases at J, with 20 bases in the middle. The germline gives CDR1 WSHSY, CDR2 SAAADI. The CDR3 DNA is TGCGCCAGCAGTGATCGGAAAGCGGGTGGTCAACCTGAAGCTTTCTTT. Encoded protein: CASSDRKAGGQPEAFF.

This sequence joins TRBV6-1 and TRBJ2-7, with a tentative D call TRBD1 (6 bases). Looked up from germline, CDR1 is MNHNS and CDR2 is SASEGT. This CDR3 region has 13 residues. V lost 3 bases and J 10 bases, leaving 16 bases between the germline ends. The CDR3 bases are TGTGCCAGCAGTGAGCAGTCAGGGACAACACAGTACGTC. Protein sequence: CASSEQSGTTQYV.

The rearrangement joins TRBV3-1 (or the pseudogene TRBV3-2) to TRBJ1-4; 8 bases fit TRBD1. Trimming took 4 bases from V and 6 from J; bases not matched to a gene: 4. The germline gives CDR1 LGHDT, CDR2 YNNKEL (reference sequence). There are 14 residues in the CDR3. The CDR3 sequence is CASSRQGSDEKLFF. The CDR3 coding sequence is TGTGCCAGCAGCCGACAGGGGTCGGATGAAAAACTGTTTTTT.

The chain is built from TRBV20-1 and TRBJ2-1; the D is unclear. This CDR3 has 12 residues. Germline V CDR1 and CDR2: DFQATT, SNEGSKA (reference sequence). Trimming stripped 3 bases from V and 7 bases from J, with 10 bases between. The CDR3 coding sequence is TGCAGTGCTAGTCGAGAATCGAATGAGCAGTTCTTC. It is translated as CSASRESNEQFF.

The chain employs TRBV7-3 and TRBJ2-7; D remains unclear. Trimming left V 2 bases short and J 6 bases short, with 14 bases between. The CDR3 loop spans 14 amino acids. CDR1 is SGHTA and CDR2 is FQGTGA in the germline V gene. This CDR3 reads CASSLLEALCEQYV. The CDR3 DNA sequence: TGTGCCAGCAGCTTACTGGAAGCCCTTTGCGAGCAGTACGTC.

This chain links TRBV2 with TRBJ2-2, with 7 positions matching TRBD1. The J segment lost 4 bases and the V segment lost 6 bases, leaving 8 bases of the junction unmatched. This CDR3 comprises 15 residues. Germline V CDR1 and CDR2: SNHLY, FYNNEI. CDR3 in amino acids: CASRATGVITGELFF. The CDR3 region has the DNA TGTGCCAGCAGGGCCACAGGGGTAATCACCGGGGAGCTGTTTTTT.

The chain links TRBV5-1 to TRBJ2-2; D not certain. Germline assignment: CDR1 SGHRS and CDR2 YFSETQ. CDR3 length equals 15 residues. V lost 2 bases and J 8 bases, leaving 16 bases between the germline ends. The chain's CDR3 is CASSFGLTNPGELFF. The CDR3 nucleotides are TGCGCCAGCAGCTTCGGGCTCACTAATCCGGGGGAGCTGTTTTTT.

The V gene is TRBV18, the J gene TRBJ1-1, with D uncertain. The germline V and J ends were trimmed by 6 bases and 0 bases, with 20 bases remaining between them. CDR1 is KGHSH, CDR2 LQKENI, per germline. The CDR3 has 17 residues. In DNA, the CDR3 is TGTGCCAGCTCGCTATGGAATTTACCACAGCTGAACACTGAAGCTTTCTTT. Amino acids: CASSLWNLPQLNTEAFF.

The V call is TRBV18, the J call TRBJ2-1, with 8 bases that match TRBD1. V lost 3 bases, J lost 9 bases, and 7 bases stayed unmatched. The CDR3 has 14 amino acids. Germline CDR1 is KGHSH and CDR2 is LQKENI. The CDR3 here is CASSPQGALGEQFF. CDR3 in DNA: TGTGCCAGCTCACCGCAGGGGGCTCTAGGTGAGCAGTTCTTC.

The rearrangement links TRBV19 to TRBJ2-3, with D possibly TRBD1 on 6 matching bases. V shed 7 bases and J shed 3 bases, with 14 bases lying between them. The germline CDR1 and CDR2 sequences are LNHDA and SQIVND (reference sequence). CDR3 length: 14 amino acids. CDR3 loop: CASTAGVGTDTQYF. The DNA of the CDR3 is TGTGCCAGTACCGCAGGGGTAGGAACAGATACGCAGTATTTT.

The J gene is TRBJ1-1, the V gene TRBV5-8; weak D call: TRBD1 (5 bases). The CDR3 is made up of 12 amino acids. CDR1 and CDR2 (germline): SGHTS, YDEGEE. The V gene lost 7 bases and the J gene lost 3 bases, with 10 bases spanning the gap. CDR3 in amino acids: CASPGGDTEAFF. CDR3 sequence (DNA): TGTGCCAGCCCGGGGGGGGACACTGAAGCTTTCTTT.